The 23 T cell receptor beta chains below come from one sample, sequenced in a study of T cell changes during pregnancy in multiple sclerosis (dated by TCRdb to about 2019). To prepare the library, the immunoSEQ multiplex PCR assay was applied. TCRdb's version of the immuneACCESS table is confined to in-frame rearrangements and falls short of the full clone set. An unresolved V gene accounts for under half of the shortfall where checked; the remainder is of unknown origin. In all, the sample holds 69,000 or so clones, and roughly 90% of those were seen once. 0.29% of the sample rests with the top ten. The starting material was CD4+ T cells from peripheral blood mononuclear cells, obtained in the third trimester of pregnancy. The receptors here all came from a female donor in good health, enrolled as a control in a pregnancy study.

The chain uses TRBV19 and TRBJ1-4; 8 bases are a match to TRBD1. Germline values: CDR1 LNHDA, CDR2 SQIVND (reference sequence). The CDR3 loop spans 15 amino acids. Trimming removed 6 bases from V and 0 bases from J; junction bases left unmatched: 3. The CDR3 here is CASSKQGATNEKLFF. The CDR3 nucleotides are TGTGCCAGTAGCAAACAGGGGGCAACTAATGAAAAACTGTTTTTT.

V usage is TRBV29-1 and J usage is TRBJ1-3; TRBD1 is a possible D gene (6 bases). Germline CDR1 and CDR2: SQVTM and ANQGSEA. This CDR3 has 12 residues. Trimming removed 6 bases from V and 3 bases from J, with 9 bases in between. In DNA form, the CDR3 reads TGCAGCGTCGGGACAATTGGAAACACCATATATTTT. Its protein is CSVGTIGNTIYF. Based on the CDR3 plus reference TRBV29-1 and TRBJ1-3, the full variable domain is SAVISQKPSRDICQRGTSLTIQCQVDSQVTMMFWYRQQPGQSLTLIATANQGSEATYESGFVIDKFPISRPNLTFSTLTVSNMSPEDSSIYLCSVGTIGNTIYFGEGSWLTVV.

V is TRBV21-1 and J is TRBJ1-1; TRBD1 is the table's D call, not checked against the DNA. TRBV21-1 is a documented pseudogene. This CDR3 region has 17 residues. CDR3 sequence reads: CASSKLGQGARGTEAFF. In DNA, the CDR3 is TGTGCCAGCAGCAAGTTGGGACAGGGGGCGCGGGGAACTGAAGCTTTCTTT.

This clone was detected only once. The chain combines TRBV5-1 with TRBJ2-3; D might be TRBD2 (5 bases). The germline V and J ends were trimmed by 0 bases and 2 bases, with 10 bases remaining between them. CDR3 length: 15 residues. CDR1 and CDR2 from the germline V gene are SGHRS and YFSETQ. The DNA for the CDR3 is TGCGCCAGCAGCTTGGGTGGAGGAAACACAGATACGCAGTATTTT. Its protein is CASSLGGGNTDTQYF.

The chain combines TRBV7-2 with TRBJ2-7; the D is unclear. With 0 bases removed from V and 7 bases from J, the gap between germline ends came to 7 bases. The CDR3 has 12 residues. Germline V gives CDR1 SGHTA, CDR2 FQGNSA. In DNA, the CDR3 is TGTGCCAGCAGCTTAGCCGTGCGGGAGCAGTACTTC. Its translation is CASSLAVREQYF.

This clone was seen just once. The chain couples TRBV7-2 to TRBJ1-6; D not resolved. Trimming removed 1 base at V and 7 bases at J, with 11 bases between. The CDR3 length is 15 residues. The V gene's germline CDR1 is SGHTA and CDR2 FQGNSA. CDR3 loop: CASSLDGLTNSPLHF. CDR3 nucleotide sequence: TGTGCCAGCAGCTTAGATGGGCTAACCAATTCACCCCTCCACTTT.

The chain couples TRBV6-4 to TRBJ2-2, with 8 nucleotides matching TRBD2. The CDR3 runs 16 residues. Germline CDR1 MRHNA, CDR2 SNTAGT. V was pared by 6 bases and J by 0 bases, with 6 bases of the junction left unmatched. The CDR3 is CASSREGGPNTGELFF. CDR3 DNA: TGTGCCAGCAGCCGGGAGGGGGGACCGAACACCGGGGAGCTGTTTTTT.

This rearrangement joins TRBV6-5 to TRBJ2-1; D is uncertain. Deletions cut 6 bases from V and 10 bases from J, with 16 bases between. From germline, CDR1 is MNHEY and CDR2 SVGAGI. The CDR3 has 13 amino acids. DNA of the CDR3: TGTGCCAGCAGGTCGAATCCCCTATACGAGCAGTTCTTC. Translating it yields CASRSNPLYEQFF.

This sequence joins TRBV19 and TRBJ1-2; no clear D. There are 13 residues in the CDR3. Between the trimmed V and J ends, which lost 7 bases and 0 bases, there was a span of 9 bases. In germline, CDR1 is LNHDA, CDR2 SQIVND (reference sequence). CDR3 sequence reads: CASTRGANYGYTF. CDR3 nucleotide sequence: TGTGCCAGTACCCGGGGAGCTAACTATGGCTACACCTTC.

The gene calls are TRBV5-8 and TRBJ2-1, with TRBD1 matching 11 bases. The CDR3 sequence is 18 residues long. The V gene's germline CDR1 is SGHTS and CDR2 YDEGEE. Trimming at V came to 7 bases and at J to 8 bases, leaving 20 bases not matched to a gene. CDR3 sequence: CASRRTGGGAGGRDEQFF. In DNA form, the CDR3 reads TGTGCCAGCCGTAGGACAGGGGGCGGCGCGGGGGGCCGGGATGAGCAGTTCTTC.

The J gene is TRBJ2-1, the V gene TRBV14, with D tentatively TRBD2 (5 bases). Per germline, CDR1 SGHDN and CDR2 FVKESK. Trimming pared 0 bases from V and 3 bases from J, leaving 9 bases between. The CDR3 runs 15 residues. The DNA of the CDR3 is TGTGCCAGCAGCCAAGATTTCGGGGTCTACAATGAGCAGTTCTTC. Amino acid sequence: CASSQDFGVYNEQFF. Using reference TRBV14 and TRBJ2-1 for the parts outside the CDR3, the full variable domain is EAGVTQFPSHSVIEKGQTVTLRCDPISGHDNLYWYRRVMGKEIKFLLHFVKESKQDESGMPNNRFLAERTGGTYSTLKVQPAELEDSGVYFCASSQDFGVYNEQFFGPGTRLTVL.

This chain joins TRBV7-3 and TRBJ1-1; possibly TRBD1 for D (6 bases). The length of the CDR3 is 15 residues. Per germline, CDR1 SGHTA and CDR2 FQGTGA. V lost 5 bases to trimming and J lost 0 bases, with 13 bases between them. CDR3 in DNA: TGTGCCAGCAGCCCCTCCGGACAGATGAACACTGAAGCTTTCTTT. Translating gives CASSPSGQMNTEAFF. The full variable domain, rest sourced from reference TRBV7-3 and TRBJ1-1, is GAGVSQTPSNKVTEKGKYVELRCDPISGHTALYWYRQSLGQGPEFLIYFQGTGAADDSGLPNDRFFAVRPEGSVSTLKIQRTERGDSAVYLCASSPSGQMNTEAFFGQGTRLTVV.

The chain recombines TRBV11-2 with TRBJ2-5; possible D gene TRBD2, 7 bases. Trimming took off 4 bases at V and 2 bases at J, with 17 bases between the two ends. Germline V gene lookup returns CDR1 SGHAT and CDR2 FQNNGV. This CDR3 has 16 residues. This chain's CDR3 is CASSWGRGATQETQYF. The CDR3, as DNA: TGTGCCAGCAGCTGGGGGAGGGGGGCTACACAAGAGACCCAGTACTTC.

This clone was found once. V and J are TRBV5-1 and TRBJ2-2, with TRBD2 matching over 9 bases. Germline V gene sequence: CDR1 SGHRS, CDR2 YFSETQ. Trimming took 2 bases from V and 1 from J; bases not matched to a gene: 0. The CDR3 length is 15 residues. CDR3 nucleotide sequence: TGCGCCAGCAGCTTACTAGCGGGGAACACCGGGGAGCTGTTTTTT. As protein: CASSLLAGNTGELFF.

The rearrangement uses TRBV30 and TRBJ2-5; 14 bases line up with TRBD2. The trim removed 0 bases at V and 2 bases at J, leaving 5 bases unmatched. Germline loops: CDR1 GTSNPN, CDR2 SVGIG (reference sequence). CDR3 length: 17 amino acids. In nucleotides, the CDR3 is TGTGCCTGGAGTGTACTACGGACTAGCGGGGGGCAAGAGACCCAGTACTTC. The encoded protein is CAWSVLRTSGGQETQYF.

The V call is TRBV7-3, the J call TRBJ2-1; 8 bases map to TRBD2. V shed 0 bases, J shed 2 bases, and the junction held 24 bases outside the gene matches. The CDR3 runs 23 residues. Germline loops: CDR1 SGHTA, CDR2 FQGTGA. This chain's CDR3 is CASSLTTTFHPRGVIGTYNEQFF. In DNA form, the CDR3 reads TGTGCCAGCAGCTTAACCACCACTTTTCATCCGCGGGGGGTAATTGGAACCTACAATGAGCAGTTCTTC. The variable domain in full, with the rest retrieved from reference TRBV7-3 and TRBJ2-1, is GAGVSQTPSNKVTEKGKYVELRCDPISGHTALYWYRQSLGQGPEFLIYFQGTGAADDSGLPNDRFFAVRPEGSVSTLKIQRTERGDSAVYLCASSLTTTFHPRGVIGTYNEQFFGPGTRLTVL.

This clone was counted a single time. The chain links TRBV18 to TRBJ1-3, with 7 bases matching TRBD1. The germline CDR1 and CDR2 sequences are KGHSH and LQKENI. With 4 bases clipped from V and 8 bases from J, the junction kept 11 bases outside the gene matches. The CDR3 is 15 amino acids. The CDR3 region has the DNA TGTGCCAGCTCACAGGACAGGTTGTTCGGAGACACCATATATTTT. This encodes CASSQDRLFGDTIYF.

This chain uses TRBV4-1 with TRBJ1-2; D perhaps matches TRBD1 (6 bases). Germline CDR1 is MGHRA and CDR2 is YSYEKL. The CDR3 loop spans 16 amino acids. The ends were cut back, 0 bases at V and 3 bases at J, with 14 bases in the middle. The CDR3 sequence is CASSQDRARGDYGYTF. CDR3 coding DNA: TGCGCCAGCAGCCAAGATAGAGCCAGGGGTGACTATGGCTACACCTTC.

The chain is built from TRBV19 and TRBJ2-3; tentatively, D is TRBD2 (6 bases). CDR3 size: 16 residues. Trimming shortened V by 5 bases and J by 0 bases, and 15 bases separated the two germline ends. From germline, CDR1 is LNHDA and CDR2 SQIVND (reference sequence). The CDR3 DNA reads TGTGCCAGTAGTCCAGGGACTTTCCCTAGCACAGATACGCAGTATTTT. Translating gives CASSPGTFPSTDTQYF. Full variable domain (outside the CDR3, taken from reference TRBV19 and TRBJ2-3): DGGITQSPKYLFRKEGQNVTLSCEQNLNHDAMYWYRQDPGQGLRLIYYSQIVNDFQKGDIAEGYSVSREKKESFPLTVTSAQKNPTAFYLCASSPGTFPSTDTQYFGPGTRLTVL.

This clone occurred once. This chain joins TRBV5-5 and TRBJ1-5, with 7 bases fitting TRBD1. The J segment lost 3 bases and the V segment lost 3 bases, leaving 3 bases of the junction unmatched. The CDR3 consists of 14 residues. CDR1 and CDR2 from the germline V gene are SGHKS and YYEKEE (reference sequence). This CDR3 reads CASSSGTVNQPQHF. CDR3 DNA sequence: TGTGCCAGCAGCTCCGGGACAGTCAATCAGCCCCAGCATTTT.

This chain joins TRBV10-3 and TRBJ1-2; TRBD1 matches 8 bases. Trimming cost V 4 bases and J 6 bases; bases outside gene matches: 10. This CDR3 spans 15 amino acids. CDR1 ENHRY and CDR2 SYGVKD come from the germline V gene. CDR3 sequence reads: CAISGLGQGPNGYTF. CDR3 nucleotide sequence: TGTGCCATCAGTGGATTAGGACAGGGACCCAATGGCTACACCTTC.

V and J are TRBV23-1 and TRBJ2-2; 13 positions agree with TRBD2. TRBV23-1 carries the ORF label, with uncertain function. CDR3 size: 18 residues. Germline trimming cut 10 bases from V and 4 bases from J; bases unmatched to any gene: 15. CDR3 bases: TGCGCCACCGTGCCCAGGACTAGCGGGGGAAAACTCACCGGGGAGCTGTTTTTT. Protein sequence: CATVPRTSGGKLTGELFF.

This chain joins TRBV18 and TRBJ2-7, with unresolved D. V lost 0 bases to trimming and J lost 4 bases, with 7 bases between them. The CDR3 covers 13 residues. In germline, CDR1 is KGHSH, CDR2 LQKENI. CDR3 sequence reads: CASSPPSLYEQYF. The CDR3 DNA follows: TGTGCCAGCTCACCACCCTCCCTATACGAGCAGTACTTC.